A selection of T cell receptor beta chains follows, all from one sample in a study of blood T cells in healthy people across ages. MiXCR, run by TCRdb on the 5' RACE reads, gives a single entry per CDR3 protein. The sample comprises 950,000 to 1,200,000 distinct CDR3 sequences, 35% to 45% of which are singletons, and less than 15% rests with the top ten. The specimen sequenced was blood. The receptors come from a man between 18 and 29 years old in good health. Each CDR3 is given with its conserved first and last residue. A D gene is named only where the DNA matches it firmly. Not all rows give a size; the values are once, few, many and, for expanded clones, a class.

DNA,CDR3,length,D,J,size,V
TGCAGCGTTGAAGATCGGACAGGGGCAGATACGCAGTATTTT,CSVEDRTGADTQYF,14,TRBD1,TRBJ2-3,many,TRBV29-1
TGTGCCAGCAGCCAGGGACATCCCTCCTATTGTGAGCAGTTCTTC,CASSQGHPSYCEQFF,15,NA,TRBJ2-1,NA,TRBV12-3/TRBV12-4
TGCAGTGCTAGAGGGAAAGATACGCAGTATTTT,CSARGKDTQYF,11,NA,TRBJ2-3,once,TRBV20-1
TGTGCCAGCAGCTTAGAGGTGGGAGTGAACACTGAAGCTTTCTTT,CASSLEVGVNTEAFF,15,NA,TRBJ1-1,NA,TRBV7-6
TGTGCCAGCAAGGACACAGGGAGGAACACTGAAGCTTTCTTT,CASKDTGRNTEAFF,14,NA,TRBJ1-1,few,TRBV25-1
TGTACCAGCAGTTACGAGGGATATAGCAATCAGCCCCAGCATTTT,CTSSYEGYSNQPQHF,15,NA,TRBJ1-5,NA,TRBV6-6
TGCGCCAGCAGCCTAAAGCCCCAAATCGATAGTACGGGGTATGGCTACACCTTC,CASSLKPQIDSTGYGYTF,18,NA,TRBJ1-2,NA,TRBV5-1
TGCGCCAGCCGTACTAGCGGGGTTCTGAACACCGGGGAGCTGTTTTTT,CASRTSGVLNTGELFF,16,TRBD2,TRBJ2-2,NA,TRBV4-3
TGTGCCAGCAGCTTAGAGTCCTCAGATTCCGAAAAACTGTTTTTT,CASSLESSDSEKLFF,15,NA,TRBJ1-4,few,TRBV7-2
TGCGCCAGCAGCCAAGAGCGGAGCGGGGGGGAGTATTTT,CASSQERSGGEYF,13,TRBD2,TRBJ2-3,few,TRBV4-3
TGCAGTGCTAGAGCATTAGACAGCGCCTATTCCTACGAGCAGTACTTC,CSARALDSAYSYEQYF,16,NA,TRBJ2-7,NA,TRBV20-1
TGTGCCAGCAGTCCCGGACTAGCGGGGGGATACAATGAGCAGTACTTC,CASSPGLAGGYNEQYF,16,TRBD2,TRBJ2-7,few,TRBV12-3/TRBV12-4
TGTGCCAGCAGCGTTGGACAGGGCTCCTACAATGAGCAGTTCTTC,CASSVGQGSYNEQFF,15,TRBD1,TRBJ2-1,many,TRBV9
TGTGCCAGCAGTTTTGAGGGTCTAGCCAAAAACATTCAGTACTTC,CASSFEGLAKNIQYF,15,NA,TRBJ2-4,NA,TRBV12-3/TRBV12-4
TGCAGTGCTAGAGCCGCGGACAGGGTAGGAACAGATACGCAGTATTTT,CSARAADRVGTDTQYF,16,TRBD1,TRBJ2-3,NA,TRBV20-1
TGTGCCAGCACTGGACTGGGGGGGGAGACCCAGTACTTC,CASTGLGGETQYF,13,TRBD2,TRBJ2-5,few,TRBV6-2/TRBV6-3
TGTGCCTGGAGTTGGGCAGACCTGCCCAATCAGCCCCAGCATTTT,CAWSWADLPNQPQHF,15,NA,TRBJ1-5,NA,TRBV30
TGTGCCATCAGTGAGTCGACTATGCCACAGTCTAGTCCTAACTATGGCTACACCTTC,CAISESTMPQSSPNYGYTF,19,NA,TRBJ1-2,NA,TRBV10-3
TGTGCCAGCAGCTTATCATTCGACAGGGGCGCAACTAATGAAAAACTGTTTTTT,CASSLSFDRGATNEKLFF,18,TRBD1,TRBJ1-4,NA,TRBV7-2
TGTGCCAGCAGCCATGGTCCGGGGGACAGGCCGAACACCGGGGAGCTGTTTTTT,CASSHGPGDRPNTGELFF,18,TRBD1,TRBJ2-2,once,TRBV28
TGCGCCAGCAGCCAAGATAACAGGGTGGGCTATGGCTACACCTTC,CASSQDNRVGYGYTF,15,NA,TRBJ1-2,few,TRBV4-3
TGTGCCATCAGTGAGTCCACAGGGGGCTACAATGAGCAGTTCTTC,CAISESTGGYNEQFF,15,TRBD1,TRBJ2-1,few,TRBV10-3
TGCAGTGCTGGGGGAGAGCGTAACTATGGCTACACCTTC,CSAGGERNYGYTF,13,NA,TRBJ1-2,few,TRBV20-1
TGCAGTGTGCAGGGGGCGAACACCGGGGAGCTGTTTTTT,CSVQGANTGELFF,13,TRBD1,TRBJ2-2,NA,TRBV20-1
TGTGCCAGCAGCCCCAACAGCGGAAAAAATGAGCAGTACTTC,CASSPNSGKNEQYF,14,NA,TRBJ2-7,NA,TRBV7-2
TGTGCCAGCAGTACCCGGACCTGGGATGAAAAACTGTTTTTT,CASSTRTWDEKLFF,14,NA,TRBJ1-4,NA,TRBV12-3/TRBV12-4
TGCGCCAGCAGCCAAGAGCAGTCCGGGACTTTCTACAATGAGCAGTTCTTC,CASSQEQSGTFYNEQFF,17,NA,TRBJ2-1,few,TRBV4-1